This TCR beta chain was profiled in a study of cytomegalovirus exposure and HLA in healthy donors. Across the study: Approximately 85 million unique TCRs from HLA-typed donors were held in an early release of data. Of around 400 genotyped donors, 81% grouped in the Caucasian-associated ancestry cluster.

Notes on the study in general: At a 0.05 false discovery rate, a later analysis found 16,951 TCR beta sequences to be associated with HLA alleles.

PCR employed 60 Vbeta and 13 Jbeta primers. The table came from immunoSEQ multiplex PCR; TCRdb's copy has only in-frame clones and leaves some out. In the table there are about 190,000 clones, 80% to 85% of which are singletons. Points on this clone: The antigen is not known.

The CDR3 has 13 amino acids. Germline CDR1 reads SGHTS; CDR2 reads YDEGEE. Trimming shortened V by 1 base and J by 6 bases, and 10 bases separated the two germline ends. The V gene is TRBV5-8, the J gene TRBJ1-2, with a possible D match to TRBD1 (5 bases). Sequencing input: PBMCs. The source is a man between 50 and 59 years old in good health and CMV-seronegative. DNA for the CDR3: TGTGCCAGCAGCTTGTCAGGGTACAATGGCTACACCTTC. Amino acid sequence: CASSLSGYNGYTF.